One and the same sample provided the 18 T cell receptor beta chains below, sequenced in a study of tumor-infiltrating lymphocytes in primary liver carcinoma. From around 20-30 mg of unsorted bulk tissue, DNA and RNA were co-extracted together. Production of TCR beta cDNA used around 0.45 ug total RNA together with a constant-region primer. The TCR beta library was amplified through three nested multiplex PCR rounds in a modified ARM-PCR procedure. Investigators reported that the first two PCR rounds, at 10 cycles each, used TRBV1-TRBV30 forward primers with a C-beta reverse primer. TCRdb fed the multiplex PCR reads into MiXCR, producing one record per CDR3 protein. The table has about 54,000 distinct CDR3 sequences, over 65% seen once. Sequenced material: liver tumor tissue from sampling region 2. Subset of the sample: tumor region T2, inferior pole. The receptors come from a man between 40 and 49 years old with primary liver carcinoma and hepatitis B virus infection.

About this clonotype: The junction does not match germline at one end; this may be a read error. The chain is built from TRBV30 and TRBJ2-7; 10 positions agree with TRBD2. There are 12 residues in the CDR3. Germline values: CDR1 GTSNPN, CDR2 SVGIG (reference sequence). The CDR3: CVWSGLADEQYF. The DNA for the CDR3 is TGTGTCTGGAGTGGACTAGCGGACGAGCAGTACTTC.

A word on this clonotype: A read error may account for a junction end that differs from germline. This chain links TRBV6-1 with TRBJ2-1; D call uncertain. This CDR3 contains 12 residues. Germline CDR1 and CDR2: MNHNS and SASEGT. In DNA, the CDR3 is TGTCCCAGCAGTACGTCCTACAATGAGCACTTCTTC. This translates into CPSSTSYNEHFF.

In the case of this clonotype: Since no conserved phenylalanine or tryptophan closes the CDR3, a read error is the likely cause. The J gene is TRBJ2-7, the V gene TRBV28, with 14 bases that match TRBD2. CDR1 is MDHEN and CDR2 is SYDVKM in the germline V gene. The length of the CDR3 is 16 residues. The CDR3 protein is CANSSSGLAGAYEQYL. The CDR3 DNA reads TGTGCCAACAGTTCCTCGGGACTAGCGGGAGCCTACGAGCAGTACTTG.

About this clonotype: Relative to the germline gene, one junction end is altered; a read error may explain this. The chain employs TRBV24-1 and TRBJ2-1; maybe TRBD2 (5 bases). The CDR3 is made up of 15 amino acids. Germline loops: CDR1 KGHDR, CDR2 SFDVKD. CDR3 region: CAASDSRASLSEQLF. The CDR3 nucleotides are TGTGCCGCCAGTGATTCGCGGGCCTCCTTAAGCGAGCAGCTCTTC.

Notes on this clonotype: This is likely a read error, given that the CDR3 carries no conserved phenylalanine or tryptophan at its end. This rearrangement joins TRBV12-3 or TRBV12-4 to TRBJ2-7; 8 bases fit TRBD2. The CDR3 has 12 residues. The CDR3 DNA sequence: TGTGTCAGCAGCGGACTAGCTTGGGAGCAGTACCTC. Residues: CVSSGLAWEQYL.

The chain links TRBV6-5 to TRBJ2-6; D is perhaps TRBD2 (5 bases). The germline V and J ends were trimmed by 5 bases and 5 bases, with 10 bases remaining between them. The CDR3 totals 14 residues. The germline gives CDR1 MNHEY, CDR2 SVGAGI. The chain's CDR3 is CASSREAWANVLTF. DNA of the CDR3: TGTGCCAGCAGTCGGGAAGCTTGGGCCAACGTCCTGACTTTC.

With regard to this clonotype: In this CDR3 the conserved last residue, phenylalanine or tryptophan, is missing, so a read error is likely. V is TRBV6-5 and J is TRBJ2-7, with TRBD2 matching 8 bases. From germline, CDR1 is MNHEY and CDR2 SVGAGI. V shed 11 bases, J shed 2 bases, and the junction held 11 bases outside the gene matches. The CDR3 totals 14 residues. The CDR3 DNA follows: TGTGCCTCTAGGCCGGGGGGACTAGCCTACGAGCAGTACTGC. Translating gives CASRPGGLAYEQYC.

The gene calls are TRBV9 and TRBJ2-3, with 12 bases matching TRBD2. This CDR3 is 18 amino acids long. Trimming at V came to 2 bases and at J to 2 bases, leaving 9 bases not matched to a gene. Germline CDR1 is SGDLS and CDR2 is YYNGEE. The CDR3 loop is CASSVPRLAGDFTDTQYF. The CDR3 DNA is TGTGCCAGCAGCGTCCCACGACTAGCGGGAGATTTCACAGATACGCAGTATTTT.

The rearrangement joins TRBV4-3 to TRBJ1-2; the D is unclear. The germline V gene has CDR1 LGHNA and CDR2 YSLEER. V was trimmed by 5 bases and J by 4 bases, leaving 14 bases between them. The CDR3 has 14 amino acids. This CDR3 is CASSAELEIYGYTF. The CDR3 bases are TGCGCCAGCAGCGCTGAGTTGGAGATCTATGGCTACACCTTC.

Only one count was recorded for this clonotype. The junction and the germline gene differ at one end; a read error may be behind it. The CDR3 loop reads CASLPPGVYAGELLF. The CDR3 bases are TGTGCCAGCCTCCCGCCGGGAGTGTACGCCGGGGAGCTGTTATTT. The rearrangement uses TRBV11-2 and TRBJ2-2; TRBD2 is a possible D gene (6 bases). The CDR3 is 15 residues long. Germline V gene data show CDR1 as SGHAT and CDR2 as FQNNGV.

Comments on this clonotype: A junction boundary mismatches the germline segment, possibly from a read error. The CDR3 DNA follows: TGTGCCAGCAGTCCTAGCGGGATTTCCTACAATGAGCGGTTCTTC. This translates into CASSPSGISYNERFF. The genes are TRBV7-3 and TRBJ2-1, with 9 bases that match TRBD2. The CDR3 spans 15 residues. Germline values: CDR1 SGHTA, CDR2 FQGTGA.

Worth noting for this clonotype: One end of the junction does not line up with germline, which may come from a read error. The V call is TRBV11-2, the J call TRBJ2-3; maybe TRBD2 (5 bases). The CDR3 length is 20 residues. Germline V gives CDR1 SGHAT, CDR2 FQNNGV. The CDR3 nucleotides are TGTACCAGCAGCCCCGATGACCCCCTGCAGATAGCGAAAAGCACAGATACGCGGTATTTT. Amino acids: CTSSPDDPLQIAKSTDTRYF.

The rearrangement joins TRBV7-9 to TRBJ2-7; D is unresolved. Germline CDR1 is SEHNR and CDR2 is FQNEAQ (reference sequence). This CDR3 comprises 11 residues. The DNA for the CDR3 is TGTGCCAGCAGCCCACTCTACGAGCAGTATGTC. Its protein is CASSPLYEQYV.

V is TRBV28 and J is TRBJ2-1, with D possibly being TRBD2 (5 bases). The V end lost 5 bases, the J end lost 1 base, and 12 bases lay between the germline ends. This CDR3 spans 15 amino acids. Germline V lookup: CDR1 MDHEN, CDR2 SYDVKM. The CDR3 DNA is TGTGCCAGCAGTCCCCGGACGGGGTCCTACAATGAGCAGTTCTTC. This translates into CASSPRTGSYNEQFF.

The chain carries TRBV28 and TRBJ2-1, with 8 bases matching TRBD2. The CDR3 has 16 residues. CDR1 and CDR2 (germline): MDHEN, SYDVKM. With V trimmed by 11 bases and J by 1 base, 13 bases remained unmatched. CDR3 in amino acids: CAGSSRAGGSYNEQFF. The DNA for the CDR3 is TGTGCCGGAAGCTCTCGTGCGGGAGGTTCCTACAATGAGCAGTTCTTC.

Notes on this clonotype: At one end the junction does not follow the germline gene, possibly because of a read error. The V call is TRBV6-2 or TRBV6-3, the J call TRBJ2-7; D is unresolved. The CDR3 totals 11 residues. CDR1 and CDR2 from the germline V gene are MNHEY and SVGEGT. This CDR3 reads CVSSPSCEQYF. The CDR3 DNA sequence: TGTGTCAGCAGCCCTTCCTGCGAGCAGTACTTC.

This clonotype was detected ten times or more. V usage is TRBV4-1 and J usage is TRBJ2-5; D is unclear. The germline V gene encodes CDR1 MGHRA and CDR2 YSYEKL. Trimming removed 4 bases from V and 4 bases from J, with 10 bases in between. The CDR3 extends over 13 amino acids. CDR3 coding DNA: TGCGCCAGCAGCCGGGTTATCGTAGAGACCCAGTACTTC. Protein sequence: CASSRVIVETQYF.

This CDR3 is CASSGRRGSYNEQFF. CDR3 bases: TGCGCCAGCAGTGGGAGACGGGGTTCCTACAATGAGCAGTTCTTC. The chain joins TRBV10-1 to TRBJ2-1, with D possibly being TRBD2 (5 bases). Germline CDR1 reads WNHNN; CDR2 reads SYGVQD (reference sequence). Trimming took 4 bases from V and 1 from J, leaving 11 bases between them. The CDR3 is made up of 15 amino acids.